This is a list of T cell receptor beta chains from one sample in a study of blood T cells in healthy people across ages. Each CDR3 protein is one row after TCRdb ran MiXCR on the 5' RACE reads. The data show some 1.1 million distinct CDR3 sequences, more than 30% seen once. The sequenced sample was blood. The receptors stem from a man aged 18 to 35 in good health. Each CDR3 is given without its conserved first and last residue. The order of the fields is J gene, V gene, CDR3 length, CDR3 protein.

J gene: TRBJ1-5; V gene: TRBV10-3; CDR3 length: 16; CDR3 protein: APQGWRGRDYSNQPQH
J gene: TRBJ2-2; V gene: TRBV7-3; CDR3 length: 13; CDR3 protein: ASSTRQGGSGELF
J gene: TRBJ1-5; V gene: TRBV15; CDR3 length: 14; CDR3 protein: ATSRPGTGGNQPQH
J gene: TRBJ1-5; V gene: TRBV20-1; CDR3 length: 12; CDR3 protein: SARYGGDRQPQH
J gene: TRBJ2-3; V gene: TRBV24-1; CDR3 length: 10; CDR3 protein: ATSDSRDTQY
J gene: TRBJ1-6; V gene: TRBV27; CDR3 length: 14; CDR3 protein: ASSYRIGQGNSPLH
J gene: TRBJ1-2; V gene: TRBV6-5; CDR3 length: 12; CDR3 protein: ASRITGGSNGYT
J gene: TRBJ2-5; V gene: TRBV12-3/TRBV12-4; CDR3 length: 11; CDR3 protein: ASRGTGKETQY
J gene: TRBJ2-2; V gene: TRBV6-5; CDR3 length: 14; CDR3 protein: ASRSQGGLYTGELF
J gene: TRBJ1-5; V gene: TRBV6-5; CDR3 length: 12; CDR3 protein: ASSYGQGVQPQH
J gene: TRBJ2-3; V gene: TRBV5-6; CDR3 length: 13; CDR3 protein: ASSFPGQRTDTQY
J gene: TRBJ2-4; V gene: TRBV10-3; CDR3 length: 15; CDR3 protein: AISETEGTSRRVIQY
J gene: TRBJ1-2; V gene: TRBV28; CDR3 length: 13; CDR3 protein: ASREAGQGSYGYT
J gene: TRBJ2-1; V gene: TRBV7-3; CDR3 length: 15; CDR3 protein: ASSLRGGGSTYNEQF
J gene: TRBJ1-5; V gene: TRBV10-3; CDR3 length: 13; CDR3 protein: AISESGAHSQPQH
J gene: TRBJ2-7; V gene: TRBV28; CDR3 length: 12; CDR3 protein: ASSLGTSAYEQY
J gene: TRBJ2-2; V gene: TRBV12-3/TRBV12-4; CDR3 length: 12; CDR3 protein: ASSQTGDSGELF